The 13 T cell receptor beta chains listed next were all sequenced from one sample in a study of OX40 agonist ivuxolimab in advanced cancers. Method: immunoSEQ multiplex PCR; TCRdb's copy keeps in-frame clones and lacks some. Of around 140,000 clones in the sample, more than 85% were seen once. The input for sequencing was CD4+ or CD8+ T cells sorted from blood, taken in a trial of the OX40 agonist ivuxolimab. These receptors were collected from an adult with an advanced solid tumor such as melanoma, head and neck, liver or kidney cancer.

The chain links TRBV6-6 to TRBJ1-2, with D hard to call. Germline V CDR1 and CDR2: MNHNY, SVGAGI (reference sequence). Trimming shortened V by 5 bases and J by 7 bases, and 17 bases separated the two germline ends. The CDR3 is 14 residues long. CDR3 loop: CASSQHGPERGYTF. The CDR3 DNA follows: TGTGCCAGCAGTCAACATGGGCCGGAGCGTGGCTACACCTTC.

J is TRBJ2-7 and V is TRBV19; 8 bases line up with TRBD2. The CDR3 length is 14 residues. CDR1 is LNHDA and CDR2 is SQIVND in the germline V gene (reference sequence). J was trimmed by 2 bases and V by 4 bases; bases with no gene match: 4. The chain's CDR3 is CASSNSGGAYEQYF. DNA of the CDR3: TGTGCCAGTAGTAATTCGGGGGGGGCCTACGAGCAGTACTTC.

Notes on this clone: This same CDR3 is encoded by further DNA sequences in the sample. CDR3 coding DNA: TGTGCCAGCAGCGTAGCGAGTCAAGAGACCCAGTACTTC. As protein: CASSVASQETQYF. The genes are TRBV9 and TRBJ2-5; D is undetermined. V gave up 0 bases and J gave up 2 bases, with 5 bases separating them. Per the germline V gene, CDR1 is SGDLS and CDR2 is YYNGEE. The CDR3 has 13 residues.

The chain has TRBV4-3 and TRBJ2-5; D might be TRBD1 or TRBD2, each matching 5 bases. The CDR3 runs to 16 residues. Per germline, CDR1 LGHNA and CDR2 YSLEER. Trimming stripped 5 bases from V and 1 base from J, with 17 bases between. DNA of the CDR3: TGCGCCAGCAGCTGGGGTGGGGGTTCCGCCCAAGAGACCCAGTACTTC. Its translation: CASSWGGGSAQETQYF.

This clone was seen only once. The CDR3 DNA is TGTGCCAGCAGCAAGATCGGGACAGTCCGCGGTGGCTACACCTTC. Its protein is CASSKIGTVRGGYTF. The chain has TRBV6-6 and TRBJ1-2; 7 nucleotides align to TRBD1. After removal of 6 bases from V and 7 bases from J, the junction contained 14 bases not matched to a gene. The CDR3 spans 15 residues. Germline CDR1 reads MNHNY; CDR2 reads SVGAGI (reference sequence).

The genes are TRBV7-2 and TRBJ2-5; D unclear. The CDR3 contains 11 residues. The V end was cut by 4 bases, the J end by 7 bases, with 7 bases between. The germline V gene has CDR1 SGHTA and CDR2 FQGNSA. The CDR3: CASSSLPTQYF. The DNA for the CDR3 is TGTGCCAGCAGCTCACTCCCGACCCAGTACTTC.

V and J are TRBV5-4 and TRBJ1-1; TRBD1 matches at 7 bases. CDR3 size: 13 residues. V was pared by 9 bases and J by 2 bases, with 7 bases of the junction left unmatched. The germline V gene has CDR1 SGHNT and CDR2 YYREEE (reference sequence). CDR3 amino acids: CATQGQPNTEAFF. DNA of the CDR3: TGTGCCACCCAGGGACAGCCAAACACTGAAGCTTTCTTT.

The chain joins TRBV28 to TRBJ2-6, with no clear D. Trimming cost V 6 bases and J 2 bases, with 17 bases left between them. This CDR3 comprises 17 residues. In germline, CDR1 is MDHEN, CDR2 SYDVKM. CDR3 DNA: TGTGCCAGCAGCTTTTCCCTGGGCTCGCCTGGGGCCAACGTCCTGACTTTC. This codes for CASSFSLGSPGANVLTF.

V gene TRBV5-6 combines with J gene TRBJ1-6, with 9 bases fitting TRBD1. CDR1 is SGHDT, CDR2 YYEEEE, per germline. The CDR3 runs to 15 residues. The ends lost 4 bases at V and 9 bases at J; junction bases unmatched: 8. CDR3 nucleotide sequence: TGTGCCAGCAGCGCAGCCGGGACAGGGTTTTCACCCCTCCACTTT. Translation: CASSAAGTGFSPLHF.

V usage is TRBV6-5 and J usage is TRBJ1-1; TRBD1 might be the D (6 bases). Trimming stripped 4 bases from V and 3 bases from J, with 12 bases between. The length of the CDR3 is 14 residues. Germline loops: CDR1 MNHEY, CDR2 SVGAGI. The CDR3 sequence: CASSSTGTHTEAFF. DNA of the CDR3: TGTGCCAGCAGTTCGACAGGAACACACACTGAAGCTTTCTTT.

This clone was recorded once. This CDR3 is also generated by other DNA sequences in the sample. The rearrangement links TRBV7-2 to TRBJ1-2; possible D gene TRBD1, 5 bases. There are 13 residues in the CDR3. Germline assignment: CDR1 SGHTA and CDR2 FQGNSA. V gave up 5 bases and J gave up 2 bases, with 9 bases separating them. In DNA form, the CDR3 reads TGTGCCAGCAGCCCAGACAGAAACTATGGCTACACCTTC. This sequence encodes CASSPDRNYGYTF.

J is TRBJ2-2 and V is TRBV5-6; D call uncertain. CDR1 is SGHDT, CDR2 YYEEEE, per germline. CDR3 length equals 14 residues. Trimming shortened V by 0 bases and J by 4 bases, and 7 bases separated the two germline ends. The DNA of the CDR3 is TGTGCCAGCAGCTTGGGTCATGCCACCGGGGAGCTGTTTTTT. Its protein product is CASSLGHATGELFF. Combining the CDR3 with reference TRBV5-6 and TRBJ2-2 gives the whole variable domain DAGVTQSPTHLIKTRGQQVTLRCSPKSGHDTVSWYQQALGQGPQFIFQYYEEEERQRGNFPDRFSGHQFPNYSSELNVNALLLGDSALYLCASSLGHATGELFFGEGSRLTVL.

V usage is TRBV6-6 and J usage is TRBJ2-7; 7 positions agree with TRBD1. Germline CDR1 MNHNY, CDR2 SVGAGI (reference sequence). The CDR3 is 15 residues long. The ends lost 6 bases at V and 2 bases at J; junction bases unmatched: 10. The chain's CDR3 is CASSPGQAETYEQYF. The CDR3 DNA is TGTGCCAGCAGCCCCGGACAGGCCGAGACCTACGAGCAGTACTTC.